This TCR beta chain was retrieved from a study of cytomegalovirus exposure and HLA in healthy donors (dated by TCRdb to between 2016 and 2019). Notes on the research overall: According to an earlier analysis of around 600 of the donors, about 170 million T cells yielded 117 million unique TCR beta sequences and roughly 280 Gb of sequence data. Because of strong linkage in the cohort, five DR-DQ haplotypes were treated as single units for association and clustering. An earlier analysis of some 600 of the donors applied high-throughput TCR beta sequencing to assess whether each TCR beta V gene segment acted as functional or pseudogenic. Alongside the repertoire data, information on donor age, sex, ethnicity and CMV serostatus was compiled. The study used immunosequencing to profile the T cell repertoires of approximately 690 subjects and linked those repertoires to cytomegalovirus serostatus. In a later analysis, previously published TCR beta repertoires from roughly 710 donors were re-analyzed and high-resolution HLA genotyping was added so that TCR occurrence patterns could be studied. The aim of the study was to test whether cataloging public T cell receptors could identify signatures of past pathogen exposure. Across 300 to 400 genotyped donors of the cohort, an average of roughly 200,000 unique TCR beta nucleotide sequences per donor were sequenced, and approximately 17% of those sequences were non-productive. A separate validation cohort of over 95 different subjects was used in addition to the 666-subject first cohort. The later analysis used no new phenotypic data to find candidate immune exposures, relying instead on TCR beta sequences and their occurrence across donors. Typing coverage varied by locus: roughly 629-640 donors for A, B, C, DRB1 and DQB1; roughly 560 for DQA1; over 600 for DPA1; more than 450 for DPB1. HLA typing included class I and class II loci at four-digit resolution. The genetic ancestry cluster associated with self-reported Caucasian donors included 80% to 90% of the roughly 410 genotyped donors. About 300 gigabases of sequencing data and 70 million to 95 million unique TCR sequences made up an early release that covered approximately 620 HLA-typed donors. Genome-wide SNP genotypes for about three fifths of the roughly 670 donors were used in a later genetic analysis, which treated that subset as a discovery cohort. All discovery cohort repertoires had been generated on a single sequencing platform. High-throughput TCR immunosequencing, statistical association of individual TCRs with disease status, and machine learning were combined to predict cytomegalovirus infection status.

Findings and caveats that apply to the study as a whole: The authors suggested that the approach could potentially be extended to other disease states and immunological phenotypes. Assigning TCR associations to individual alleles was difficult when HLA alleles, especially DR and DQ, strongly co-occurred. The study listed over 150 TCR beta chains as associated with cytomegalovirus. In a later genetic analysis, a missense DCLRE1C variant was associated with V-gene and J-gene trimming of TCR beta chains, and the association was replicated in an independent cohort. In both the original and validation cohorts, the classifier was reported to diagnose cytomegalovirus status with high specificity and sensitivity. A later analysis found that HLA-associated TCR beta chains were more clonally expanded and had lower generation probabilities than equally common non-associated chains. Across donors, most TCR sequences were observed very rarely, whereas some public TCRs were present in many individuals. Because HLA typing was missing for some donors at each locus, association tests included only the typed subset. A group of highly shared sequence variants was considered likely to be a technical artifact of the sequencing pipeline. A further reported finding was that TCR beta sequences accurately predicted the HLA-A and HLA-B alleles for most subjects in the first cohort. A later analysis found that most CMV-associated TCR beta chains appeared HLA-restricted, with HLA associations seemingly driven largely by CMV exposure. Linkage disequilibrium might explain the correlated functional status among segregating V segments, but an unknown experimental factor could not be excluded. An earlier analysis of around 540 of the donors showed that most TCR beta V segments appeared in productive rearrangements either about 90% or about 30% of the time, which broadly matched IMGT annotations. Presence/absence analyses assumed roughly uniform sequencing depth across donors, an assumption that may not hold. CMV serostatus was the only immune exposure information available for the cohort. The 87-base-pair reads could not distinguish some IMGT-functional V segments, including TRBV6-2 and TRBV6-3, so those segments were excluded. In a later genetic analysis, fewer N-insertions in productive TCRs were reported among donors in an Asian-associated ancestry cluster than the approximately 670-donor mean. The earlier analysis of 587 of the donors excluded seventeen rarely observed V segments, including chromosome 9 orphons, because counts were too low. Several of the top co-occurrence clusters appeared to be linked to parvovirus B19, influenza, CMV and Epstein-Barr virus, according to a later analysis. In a later analysis, the rate of TCR association differed among HLA loci, with DRB1 alleles having the most associated TCRs and HLA-C alleles having the fewest. Three of the identified cytomegalovirus-associated TCR beta chains were confirmed in vitro to be specific for cytomegalovirus antigens. This cohort had only TCR beta chains sequenced, and the lack of alpha or paired-chain data limited which features could be detected. Specific HLA alleles were associated with about 17,000 TCR beta sequences at a false discovery rate of 0.05 in a later analysis.

This clone was recorded only once. Its antigen has not been determined. Qualities for individual bases were not recorded, and no much larger clone is one base off. CDR1 and CDR2, per the germline V gene (reference sequence), are SGHKS and YYEKEE. The junction shows trimming of 3 bases on V and 4 bases on J, and the gene matches do not reach 3 bases of it. From cysteine to phenylalanine, the CDR3 is 13 amino acids long. The DNA shown is the 39-base CDR3, in frame from base 1. The cohort consisted of 600 to 750 healthy bone marrow donors. At the time of sampling, every cohort member was nominally healthy, though immune exposures that went unrecorded were likely present. The donor tested CMV seropositive, placing the donor among the 289 seropositive members of the cohort. Each donor provided a peripheral blood sample, and peripheral blood mononuclear cells were used for TCR beta sequencing. The Qiagen DNeasy Blood Extraction Kit was used to extract genomic DNA from the blood cell samples.

Library construction relied on the immunoSEQ multiplex PCR assay. The multiplex PCR relied on a mix of 60 forward primers for TCR Vbeta segments and 13 reverse primers for TCR Jbeta segments. The CDR3 region of rearranged TCR beta genes was amplified from genomic DNA with a multiplex PCR assay. The Illumina HiSeq System was used to sequence the amplified TCR beta libraries as 87-base-pair reads. Processing in the source paper ran as follows. A later analysis counted approximately 74 million unique TCR beta chains across the 550 to 800 repertoires, and roughly 11 million of these chains were shared by at least two donors. A nearest-neighbor algorithm error-corrected the raw reads and collapsed the reads into unique sequences, merging closely related sequences to remove PCR and sequencing errors. V, D and J gene segments were assigned by aligning CDR3 sequences to IMGT reference sequences. For a sequence to be retained, at least a six-nucleotide match to both a V gene segment and a J gene segment was required. Rearrangements were called productive when the CDR3 lacked stop codons and stayed in frame with V and J; all others were non-productive. Following IMGT convention, CDR3 was defined as the stretch from the second conserved V-encoded cysteine up to the conserved J-encoded phenylalanine. Sequences without an unambiguous match to a single V gene segment were excluded from the earlier analysis of 500 to 700 of the donors. In an earlier analysis of approximately 610 of the donors, V segments were called functional above 56.7% productive rearrangements and were called segregating when the between-donor standard deviation exceeded 5%. A statistical classification framework was built for diagnosing cytomegalovirus status from the catalog of TCR beta chain sequences. A later analysis assigned V and J genes by comparing TCR nucleotide sequences with IMGT/GENE-DB human TR gene sequences. The TCRdist pipeline was used in a later analysis to assign CDR3 sequences and most-parsimonious VDJ recombination scenarios. A later analysis defined each TCR beta chain by its CDR3 amino acid sequence plus V-gene family, and excluded reads lacking a unique V-gene family. As a way to deal with suspected cross-contamination and a sequencing artifact, a later analysis dropped 592 nucleotide sequences that were highly shared and had low generation probability. For each public chain, a later analysis derived a clonal expansion index from normalized ranks of inferred template counts within each repertoire. A later analysis computed generation probabilities with a VDJ recombination model fitted to out-of-frame rearrangements, and checked the results against IGoR. In a later analysis, TCR-TCR, TCR-HLA and TCR-CMV co-occurrence was scored with hypergeometric tests, and a repertoire-size bias correction was applied to TCR pairs. False discovery rates were estimated in a later analysis by permuting HLA or CMV assignments 20 times. In a later analysis, co-occurring TCRs were grouped using DBSCAN, and TCRdist sequence similarity was added for clustering within HLA-allele-positive subsets. Repertoires with fewer than 30,000 or more than 120,000 public chains were left out of co-occurrence clustering, as were a handful of repertoires with anomalous nucleotide sharing. TCRdb carries this immuneACCESS record with in-frame sequences only. Its versions omit some clonotypes, under half of them owing to an unresolved V gene in the studies checked, with the rest unexplained. That table gives V, J and clone size, and the DNA gave D and trimming. This sample is represented by under 250,000 clones; 81% of them were singletons. Of the sample, under 8% falls within the top ten clones.

This clonotype originated in a woman aged 55-70 years in good health and CMV-seropositive. What was sequenced was PBMCs. The sequence links TRBV5-5 to TRBJ1-2, and TRBD1 matches 7 of the central bases. CDR3 region: CASSSGQLYGYTF. In nucleotide form, the sequence is TGTGCCAGCAGCTCGGGACAGCTCTATGGCTACACCTTC.